This T cell receptor beta chain was captured in a study of T-cell memory formation after mild COVID-19 (dated by TCRdb to about 2021). In the study overall: TCR sequence clusters from the two donors were largely donor specific. The cohort was made up of two young adult volunteers, one female and one male, who were previously healthy. In a couple of donors, T-cell clones that expanded and contracted after mild COVID-19 were followed by sequencing TCRalpha and TCRbeta repertoires longitudinally.

Here is what the overall study found, with its caveats: SARS-CoV-2 specificity of the second-wave clones peaking on day 37 was not confirmed. Only a couple of mild cases were covered in the study, and larger cohorts including severe cases with pre-infection samples were considered necessary. Some responding clones were found in pre-infection memory, which suggests that pre-existing cross-reactive memory T cells took part in the SARS-CoV-2 response. Contracting CD4+ clones were found mainly in CM and EM memory subsets, while CD8+ clones were enriched in EMRA. Balanced CD4/CD8 phenotypes were observed for clones contracting from day 15 to 85, whereas a bias towards CD4+ was observed for a second wave of clones expanding from day 15 to 37.

Sequencing took place on an Illumina NovaSeq 6000. cDNA libraries for TCRalpha and TCRbeta were prepared by 5'RACE using constant-segment primers, with sample barcodes and unique molecular identifiers added. RNA was extracted from every sample with Trizol reagent. Libraries were amplified in two PCR steps, with a second sample barcode and Illumina TruSeq adapters added in the second step. Sequencing of the libraries was done on an Illumina NovaSeq, producing 2 x 150 bp paired-end reads. The paper's data handling went like this. With migec v1.2.7, reads were demultiplexed and then collapsed into UMI-guided consensus sequences. Using mixcr v2.1.11, UMI consensuses were aligned to TRA and TRB V and J templates and then assembled into clonotypes. A clonotype was counted as expanded or contracted only when both edgeR and NoisET called the clonotype significant, with the noise models trained on biological replicates. For edgeR calls, the thresholds were a false discovery rate-adjusted p below 0.01 and a log2 fold-change of 1. As an exploratory analysis of dynamics, max-normalized trajectories of the 1000 most abundant clonotypes were examined by PCA with hierarchical clustering. Each responding clone was given a CD4 or CD8 phenotype based on the CD4+ and CD8+ repertoires, which had been sequenced separately. TCRdb took the public reads, trimmed them with fastp at Q25, ran MiXCR for clone calling and kept in-frame beta chains. Every entry covers one CDR3 protein and lists the most common genes and DNA from its rows. The V and J calls reflect TCRdb's pipeline rather than the authors' work. This sample comprises 200,000 to 250,000 distinct CDR3 sequences, roughly 9.4% of them detected only once. The ten largest clonotypes hold around 21% of the sample.

This clonotype came up a few times. Its antigen is currently not known. No much larger clone exists at a distance of one base, and base qualities are not known. PBMCs were isolated by Ficoll-Paque density gradient centrifugation. The sample taken for sequencing was PBMCs or a T cell subset sorted from them (not recorded which). This receptor was identified in a man between 18 and 29 years old who had mild COVID-19 (a few samples of this study predate the infection). The sample titles of this study are shuffled in the database, so cell type and time point are left out; the donor was told from shared clones.

The CDR3 protein sequence reads: CSARDPTRGPGELFF. The bases are TGCAGTGCTAGAGACCCGACCAGGGGACCCGGGGAGCTGTTTTTT. Rearrangement joined TRBV20-1 to TRBJ2-2, and perhaps TRBD1 as D gene, on 6 matching bases. Relative to germline, V is 0 bases shorter and J is 6 bases shorter, with 14 bases between their ends. Taken from cysteine to phenylalanine, the CDR3 has 15 residues. The read is trimmed to its CDR3 DNA, 45 bases read in frame from base 1. CDR1 DFQATT and CDR2 SNEGSKA were looked up in the germline V gene (reference sequence).